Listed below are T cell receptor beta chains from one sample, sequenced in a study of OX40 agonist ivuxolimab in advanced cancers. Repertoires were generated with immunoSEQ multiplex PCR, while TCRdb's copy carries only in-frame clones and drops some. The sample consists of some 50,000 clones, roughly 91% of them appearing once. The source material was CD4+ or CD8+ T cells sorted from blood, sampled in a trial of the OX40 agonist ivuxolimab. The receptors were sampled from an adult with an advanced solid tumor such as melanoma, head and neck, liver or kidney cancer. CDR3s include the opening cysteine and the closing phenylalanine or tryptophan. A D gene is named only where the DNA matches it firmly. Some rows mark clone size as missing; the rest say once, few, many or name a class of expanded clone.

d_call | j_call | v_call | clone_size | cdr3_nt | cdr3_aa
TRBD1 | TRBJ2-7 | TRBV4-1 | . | TGCGCCAGCAGCCAAGAAGATTGGGGGACAGGGGCCTACGAGCAGTACTTC | CASSQEDWGTGAYEQYF
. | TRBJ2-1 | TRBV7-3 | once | TGTGCCAGCAGCGCCTTACCGGCCAATGAGCAGTTCTTC | CASSALPANEQFF
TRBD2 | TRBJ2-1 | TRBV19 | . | TGTGCCAGTAGTATAGGGACTAGCCCCAATGAGCAGTTCTTC | CASSIGTSPNEQFF
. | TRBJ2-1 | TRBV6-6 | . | TGTGCCAGCAGTCCGGGGGGCAGTGAGCAGTTCTTC | CASSPGGSEQFF
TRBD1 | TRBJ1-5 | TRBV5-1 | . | TGCGCCAGCAGCTTGCAGGGACAGGGCAATCAGCCCCAGCATTTT | CASSLQGQGNQPQHF
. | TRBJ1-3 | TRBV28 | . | TGTGCCAGCAGTGACGACGGCTACTACTCTGGAAACACCATATATTTT | CASSDDGYYSGNTIYF
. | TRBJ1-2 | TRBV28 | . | TGTGCCAGCAGCCCACCAGGACAGAGCTATGGCTACACCTTC | CASSPPGQSYGYTF
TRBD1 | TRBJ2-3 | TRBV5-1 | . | TGCGCCAGCAGCTGGGACAGGGGAGTTAGCACAGATACGCAGTATTTT | CASSWDRGVSTDTQYF
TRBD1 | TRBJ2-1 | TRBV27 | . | TGTGCCAGCAGTCCTCGACAGGGGGCCTACAATGAGCAGTTCTTC | CASSPRQGAYNEQFF
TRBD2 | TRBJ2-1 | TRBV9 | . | TGTGCCAGCAGAAGAAGCGGGAGCAGCAATGAGCAGTTCTTC | CASRRSGSSNEQFF
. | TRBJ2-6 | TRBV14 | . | TGTGCCAGCAGCCTCCGGAACTCTGGGGCCAACGTCCTGACTTTC | CASSLRNSGANVLTF
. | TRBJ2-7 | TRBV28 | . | TGTGCCAGCAGCTCGGATAGGGGGGACGAGCAGTACTTC | CASSSDRGDEQYF
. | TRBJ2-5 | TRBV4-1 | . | TGCGCCAGCAGCCTAGGTAGCGCAGGCCTCCAAGAGACCCAGTACTTC | CASSLGSAGLQETQYF
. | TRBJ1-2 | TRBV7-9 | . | TGTGCCAGCTCCGTGGACGGGGAGCTTAACTATGGCTACACCTTC | CASSVDGELNYGYTF
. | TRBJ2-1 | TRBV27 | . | TGTGCCAGCAGTTTAAACAGCTACAATGAGCAGTTCTTC | CASSLNSYNEQFF
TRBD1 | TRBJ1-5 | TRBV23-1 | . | TGCGCCAGCAGACCGCAGCACCTCAACAGGGGAAATCAGCCCCAGCATTTT | CASRPQHLNRGNQPQHF
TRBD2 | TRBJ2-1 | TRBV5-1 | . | TGCGCCAGCAGCTTGAACCCGGGACTAGCGGGAGGTTCCTACAATGAGCAGTTCTTC | CASSLNPGLAGGSYNEQFF
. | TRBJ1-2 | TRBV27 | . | TGTGCCAGCAGTCCCCGCGACAGTATTAATCGCTATGGCTACACCTTC | CASSPRDSINRYGYTF
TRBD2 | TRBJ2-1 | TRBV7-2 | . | TGTGCCAGCAGCAGGACTAGCGGGAGGTTCTCCTACAATGAGCAGTTCTTC | CASSRTSGRFSYNEQFF
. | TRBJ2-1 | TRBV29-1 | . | TGCAGCGTCCCATGGGGTGGTAAGTCCTACAATGAGCAGTTCTTC | CSVPWGGKSYNEQFF
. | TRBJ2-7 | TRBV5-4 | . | TGTGCCAGCAGGGAGGGTCTGTGGTCCCCCTACGAGCAGTACTTC | CASREGLWSPYEQYF
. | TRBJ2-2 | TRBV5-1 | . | TGCGCCAGCAGCTTGTCCACCGGGGAGCTGTTTTTT | CASSLSTGELFF
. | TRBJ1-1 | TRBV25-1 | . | TGTGCCAGCAGTGAATCAGCAGGGACCCACACTGAAGCTTTCTTT | CASSESAGTHTEAFF
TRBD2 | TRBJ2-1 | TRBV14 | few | TGTGCCAGCAGCCAAGGTAGCGGGGGGGCGAATGAGCAGTTCTTC | CASSQGSGGANEQFF
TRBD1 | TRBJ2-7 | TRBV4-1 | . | TGCGCCAGCAGCCGAGGGACAGGGGGGTCCTACGAGCAGTACTTC | CASSRGTGGSYEQYF
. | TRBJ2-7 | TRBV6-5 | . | TGTGCCAGCAGTTACTCGGTCAGTTCGATCTACGAGCAGTACTTC | CASSYSVSSIYEQYF